These 16 T cell receptor beta chains share one sample of origin, sequenced in a study of blood T cells in healthy people across ages. Using a J-beta primer mix together with a sample-barcoded 5' primer, a second PCR was run for roughly 6 to 12 cycles. MiXCR, run by TCRdb on the 5' RACE reads, gives a single entry per CDR3 protein. The table includes over a million distinct CDR3 sequences, under 30% detected once. These data are also associated with another study on T cells of mothers and their children.

Sequenced sample: blood. The origin of the receptors is a girl aged 2-10 years in good health.

The CDR3 DNA reads TGTGCCAGCAGTGAATGGACAGCCCACGAGGAGCAGTTCTTC. Translated, it gives CASSEWTAHEEQFF. The chain joins TRBV25-1 to TRBJ2-1; tentative D call: TRBD1 (6 bases). The CDR3 contains 14 residues. Germline V gene data show CDR1 as MGHDK and CDR2 as SYGVNS. Trimming removed 1 base at V and 10 bases at J, with 14 bases between.

Remarks on this clonotype: The conserved phenylalanine or tryptophan is not found at the CDR3 terminus, so this likely reflects a read error. V usage is TRBV20-1 and J usage is TRBJ1-2; 9 positions agree with TRBD1. V lost 3 bases to trimming and J lost 3 bases; unmatched junction nucleotides: 8. The CDR3 loop spans 15 amino acids. Germline V gives CDR1 DFQATT, CDR2 SNEGSKA (reference sequence). The CDR3 sequence: CSASYRTGDDYGYTS. The CDR3 DNA follows: TGCAGTGCTAGCTATAGGACAGGGGACGACTATGGCTACACCTCC.

J is TRBJ2-5 and V is TRBV24-1, with D perhaps TRBD2 (6 bases). The J call may be wrong; the DNA end is better matched by TRBJ2-1. Germline V gene data show CDR1 as KGHDR and CDR2 as SFDVKD. The CDR3 totals 14 residues. The CDR3 is CATSGGDLYNEQFF. The DNA of the CDR3 is TGTGCCACCAGTGGGGGGGACTTATACAATGAGCAGTTCTTC.

The CDR3 spells CSARKGGSGGTQETQYF. The CDR3 DNA reads as TGCAGTGCTAGAAAAGGGGGTAGCGGGGGGACTCAAGAGACCCAGTACTTC. V is TRBV20-1 and J is TRBJ2-5; TRBD2 aligns across 10 bases. The germline gives CDR1 DFQATT, CDR2 SNEGSKA (reference sequence). This CDR3 spans 17 amino acids. V shed 2 bases and J 2 bases; nucleotides not matched to a gene: 11.

Remarks on this clonotype: One end of the junction fails to match germline, which may point to a read error. The V call is TRBV29-1, the J call TRBJ1-4; 7 bases are a match to TRBD1. Germline loops: CDR1 SQVTM, CDR2 ANQGSEA. CDR3 length equals 11 residues. For the CDR3, the DNA is TGCAGCGTACGGGACAGCGAAAAACTGCTTTTT. It translates to CSVRDSEKLLF.

In this sample, this clonotype turned up a few times. This rearrangement joins TRBV28 to TRBJ2-3, with a possible D match to TRBD2 (5 bases). CDR3 length: 14 amino acids. Germline values: CDR1 MDHEN, CDR2 SYDVKM. The V and J ends lost 8 bases and 4 bases respectively, with 16 bases between them. In nucleotides, the CDR3 is TGTGCCAGCCAACCACCGGGGAACGCAGATACGCAGTATTTT. It specifies CASQPPGNADTQYF.

This clonotype was counted only a few times. The chain carries TRBV4-2 and TRBJ2-5; the match to TRBD2 covers 8 bases. Unmatched junction bases numbered 9, after V lost 4 bases and J lost 5 bases. There are 15 residues in the CDR3. In germline, CDR1 is LGHNA, CDR2 YNFKEQ. The CDR3 here is CASSLAAGGHETQYF. The CDR3 DNA sequence: TGTGCCAGCAGCCTCGCGGCGGGGGGCCATGAGACCCAGTACTTC.

This clonotype has only a few counts. This chain uses TRBV6-6 with TRBJ1-1; maybe TRBD1 (5 bases). The CDR3 runs 14 residues. The V and J ends lost 6 bases and 1 base respectively, with 12 bases between them. CDR1 is MNHNY and CDR2 is SVGAGI in the germline V gene (reference sequence). The CDR3 nucleotides are TGTGCCAGCAGCGCTTTCCAGGGGAACACTGAAGCTTTCTTT. Its protein product is CASSAFQGNTEAFF.

Remarks on this clonotype: In this CDR3 the conserved last residue, phenylalanine or tryptophan, is missing, so a read error is likely. The chain carries TRBV12-3 or TRBV12-4 and TRBJ2-3, with a weak D call TRBD2 (6 bases). This CDR3 is 17 amino acids long. CDR3 residues: CASSSLGGGEITDAQYS. CDR3 coding DNA: TGTGCCAGCAGTTCACTCGGCGGCGGGGAGATCACAGATGCGCAGTATTCT.

This clonotype was seen a handful of times. Mismatch with germline at one junction end may stem from a read error. The chain is built from TRBV6-1 and TRBJ2-3; D possibly corresponds to TRBD1 (5 bases). Looked up from germline, CDR1 is MNHNS and CDR2 is SASEGT. The CDR3 length is 13 residues. CDR3 sequence (DNA): TGTGCCAGCATGCCTTATCTCACAGGTACGCAGTATTTT. Its protein is CASMPYLTGTQYF.

This clonotype was seen just once. The chain combines TRBV20-1 with TRBJ2-7; perhaps D is TRBD1 or TRBD2 (5 bases each). Germline CDR1 DFQATT, CDR2 SNEGSKA (reference sequence). Trimming removed 5 bases from V and 3 bases from J, with 17 bases in between. The CDR3 spans 14 residues. The CDR3 nucleotides read TGCAGTGCTCAGCGGACACCATACGACTACGAGCAGTACTTC. Protein product: CSAQRTPYDYEQYF.

The genes are TRBV11-2 and TRBJ2-5; 9 nucleotides line up with TRBD2. The germline V gene encodes CDR1 SGHAT and CDR2 FQNNGV. The length of the CDR3 is 15 residues. The ends lost 1 base at V and 5 bases at J; junction bases unmatched: 5. CDR3 nucleotide sequence: TGTGCCAGCAGCTTAGTAGCGGGGGTCGGGGAGACCCAGTACTTC. Protein sequence: CASSLVAGVGETQYF.

V usage is TRBV28 and J usage is TRBJ2-7; 7 nucleotides line up with TRBD2. The CDR3 has 14 residues. Germline V CDR1 and CDR2: MDHEN, SYDVKM. V trimming: 5 bases; J trimming: 7 bases; junction bases outside the gene matches: 11. CDR3 coding DNA: TGTGCCAGCAGTGCATTAGCGGGCCGGGGGGAGCAGTACTTC. Protein sequence: CASSALAGRGEQYF.

In this sample, this clonotype turned up a few times. This chain connects TRBV4-1 to TRBJ2-5; a possible D gene is TRBD2 (6 bases). Looked up from germline, CDR1 is MGHRA and CDR2 is YSYEKL. CDR3 length equals 17 residues. V lost 2 bases and J 3 bases, leaving 19 bases between the germline ends. CDR3 DNA sequence: TGCGCCAGCAGCCAAAAACTTGAGGGACTCGCCGAAGAGACCCAGTACTTC. Protein sequence: CASSQKLEGLAEETQYF.

This clonotype was detected a few times. Sequence at one end of the junction differs from germline and may be a read error. The rearrangement uses TRBV4-1 and TRBJ1-5; D might be TRBD1 (5 bases). Looked up from germline, CDR1 is MGHRA and CDR2 is YSYEKL. CDR3 length: 15 amino acids. The CDR3 coding sequence is TGTGCCAGCAGCGGGCCAGGGACGGCGAATCAGCCCCAGCATTTT. Residues: CASSGPGTANQPQHF.

V usage is TRBV6-6 and J usage is TRBJ2-5; possibly TRBD1 for D (5 bases). Trimming left V 4 bases short and J 3 bases short, with 9 bases between. In germline, CDR1 is MNHNY, CDR2 SVGAGI (reference sequence). The CDR3 loop spans 13 amino acids. The CDR3 DNA reads as TGTGCCAGCAGTTTCTCGACAGAAGAGACCCAGTACTTC. Its protein product is CASSFSTEETQYF.